The 30 T cell receptor beta chains presented below share a single source sample, sequenced in a study of cytomegalovirus exposure and HLA in healthy donors. PCR employed 60 Vbeta and 13 Jbeta primers. Sequencing used immunoSEQ multiplex PCR; TCRdb keeps in-frame clones, though not all of them. The repertoire shows about 120,000 clones; the top ten hold more than 3%. Source material: PBMCs. The receptors derive from a man aged 18 to 35 in good health and CMV-seronegative.

The chain is built from TRBV5-6 and TRBJ2-5; possible D gene TRBD2, 6 bases. The J call could be wrong; TRBJ2-7 is a better fit for the DNA end. This CDR3 region has 15 residues. From germline, CDR1 is SGHDT and CDR2 YYEEEE. This chain's CDR3 is CASRGGRQYSYEQYF. In DNA, the CDR3 is TGTGCCAGCAGGGGGGGACGGCAGTACTCCTACGAGCAGTACTTC.

The rearrangement joins TRBV9 to TRBJ1-1; 9 positions match TRBD1. The trim removed 3 bases at V and 6 bases at J, leaving 6 bases unmatched. The CDR3 loop spans 14 amino acids. The V gene's germline CDR1 is SGDLS and CDR2 YYNGEE. The CDR3 DNA is TGTGCCAGCAGCGCCCGGGACAGGGCTGCTGAAGCTTTCTTT. Encoded protein: CASSARDRAAEAFF.

V gene TRBV6-1 combines with J gene TRBJ2-2, with TRBD2 identical over 7 bases. This CDR3 spans 15 amino acids. The junction had 5 bases not matched to a gene; V was cut back by 3 bases and J by 4 bases. The germline V gene encodes CDR1 MNHNS and CDR2 SASEGT. CDR3 sequence (DNA): TGTGCCAGCAGTGAGGGGGGGTTCTCCACCGGGGAGCTGTTTTTT. Translating gives CASSEGGFSTGELFF.

The chain employs TRBV11-3 and TRBJ1-1; the match to TRBD1 covers 9 bases. In germline, CDR1 is SGHNT, CDR2 YENEEA. The CDR3 has 14 amino acids. Trimming took 2 bases from V and 6 from J; bases not matched to a gene: 4. CDR3 loop: CASSLTGGQPEAFF. The CDR3 DNA sequence: TGTGCCAGCAGCTTAACAGGGGGCCAACCTGAAGCTTTCTTT.

This chain uses TRBV19 with TRBJ1-3; TRBD1 aligns across 9 bases. Trimming at V came to 8 bases and at J to 4 bases, leaving 6 bases not matched to a gene. Germline CDR1 LNHDA, CDR2 SQIVND (reference sequence). The CDR3 has 14 residues. The CDR3 spells CASLGTGLGNTIYF. The CDR3 DNA reads TGTGCCAGTCTCGGGACAGGGTTGGGAAACACCATATATTTT.

The genes are TRBV28 and TRBJ1-3, with a tentative D call TRBD1 (6 bases). Germline assignment: CDR1 MDHEN and CDR2 SYDVKM. The CDR3 length is 15 residues. Trimming took off 4 bases at V and 2 bases at J, with 12 bases between the two ends. CDR3 protein: CASSSPSGAGNTIYF. The CDR3 DNA is TGTGCCAGCAGTTCCCCCTCAGGGGCTGGAAACACCATATATTTT.

The gene calls are TRBV7-9 and TRBJ2-5; TRBD1 agrees at 12 bases. J lost 1 base, V lost 6 bases, and 15 bases had no gene match. Germline CDR1 reads SEHNR; CDR2 reads FQNEAQ (reference sequence). This CDR3 region has 19 residues. The CDR3 loop reads CASRAGTGGAQGPQETQYF. The CDR3, as DNA: TGTGCCAGCAGGGCCGGGACAGGGGGCGCCCAGGGGCCCCAAGAGACCCAGTACTTC.

As concerns this clone: Other nucleotide sequences in the sample specify the same CDR3. This sequence joins TRBV14 and TRBJ1-2; no firm D call. Germline lookup yields CDR1 SGHDN and CDR2 FVKESK. The CDR3 spans 14 residues. V was shortened by 3 bases and J by 3 bases, with 11 bases between the two germline ends. The CDR3, as DNA: TGTGCCAGCAGCCACGTAGATTCTTACTATGGCTACACCTTC. It translates to CASSHVDSYYGYTF. Full variable domain (outside the CDR3, taken from reference TRBV14 and TRBJ1-2): EAGVTQFPSHSVIEKGQTVTLRCDPISGHDNLYWYRRVMGKEIKFLLHFVKESKQDESGMPNNRFLAERTGGTYSTLKVQPAELEDSGVYFCASSHVDSYYGYTFGSGTRLTVV.

This chain connects TRBV9 to TRBJ2-7; 7 bases map to TRBD2. Per the germline V gene, CDR1 is SGDLS and CDR2 is YYNGEE. The CDR3 consists of 13 residues. V shed 4 bases, J shed 5 bases, and the junction held 6 bases outside the gene matches. As DNA, the CDR3 is TGTGCCAGCAGCTACGGGGGAGGGGACGAGCAGTACTTC. Encoded protein: CASSYGGGDEQYF.

The genes are TRBV4-1 and TRBJ2-5; 9 nucleotides match TRBD2. This CDR3 has 17 residues. J gave up 5 bases and V 0 bases, and 10 bases lay outside the gene matches. In germline, CDR1 is MGHRA, CDR2 YSYEKL. CDR3 residues: CASSQDGVLAGLETQYF. The CDR3 DNA reads as TGCGCCAGCAGCCAAGATGGTGTTCTAGCGGGATTGGAGACCCAGTACTTC.

The CDR3 loop is CASSLGSRSGEETQYF. Here the CDR3 DNA reads TGTGCCAGCAGCTTAGGCTCTCGTAGCGGAGAAGAGACCCAGTACTTC. V usage is TRBV7-2 and J usage is TRBJ2-5, with D perhaps matching TRBD2 (6 bases). Germline V lookup: CDR1 SGHTA, CDR2 FQGNSA. V lost 1 base and J lost 3, with 15 bases in between. The CDR3 covers 16 residues.

This chain joins TRBV18 and TRBJ2-2; 7 nucleotides match TRBD1. Unmatched junction bases numbered 4, after V lost 3 bases and J lost 6 bases. This CDR3 contains 14 residues. Germline V gives CDR1 KGHSH, CDR2 LQKENI. CDR3 protein: CASSPGQTPGELFF. As DNA, the CDR3 is TGTGCCAGCTCACCGGGACAGACGCCCGGGGAGCTGTTTTTT.

V is TRBV20-1 and J is TRBJ2-1, with a possible D match to TRBD2 (5 bases). Trimming left V 3 bases short and J 11 bases short, with 8 bases between. The length of the CDR3 is 10 residues. Looked up from germline, CDR1 is DFQATT and CDR2 is SNEGSKA (reference sequence). For the CDR3, the DNA is TGCAGTGCTAGCGGGGTAAAGCAGTTCTTC. Translation: CSASGVKQFF.

The chain recombines TRBV25-1 with TRBJ2-1; 9 nucleotides line up with TRBD2. CDR3 size: 15 residues. Germline-derived CDR1 and CDR2 are MGHDK and SYGVNS. V trimming: 7 bases; J trimming: 5 bases; junction bases outside the gene matches: 9. CDR3 bases: TGTGCCAGCATGCAAGCGGGAGGTGGCCACAATGAGCAGTTCTTC. Translating it yields CASMQAGGGHNEQFF.

This chain connects TRBV28 to TRBJ2-2, with TRBD2 matching 8 bases. J was trimmed by 4 bases and V by 8 bases; bases with no gene match: 9. CDR3 length: 15 amino acids. Germline values: CDR1 MDHEN, CDR2 SYDVKM. CDR3 bases: TGTGCCAGCGGGCAAAGCGGGAGATCCACCGGGGAGCTGTTTTTT. Translating gives CASGQSGRSTGELFF.

This CDR3 is CASSYHGGVGTEAFF. CDR3 sequence (DNA): TGTGCCAGCAGCTACCACGGCGGGGTGGGGACTGAAGCTTTCTTT. The rearrangement uses TRBV11-2 and TRBJ1-1; D is unclear. V was cut by 4 bases and J by 5 bases, with 17 bases left in between. Germline CDR1 reads SGHAT; CDR2 reads FQNNGV. The CDR3 covers 15 residues.

As for this clone: A read error may account for a junction end that differs from germline. The chain combines TRBV18 with TRBJ2-7; D call uncertain. The CDR3 totals 15 residues. In germline, CDR1 is KGHSH, CDR2 LQKENI. This chain's CDR3 is CASSPPSQTSHEQYF. CDR3 in DNA: TGTGCCAGCTCACCACCGAGCCAAACCTCCCACGAGCAGTACTTC. Full variable domain (rest looked up from reference TRBV18 and TRBJ2-7): NAGVMQNPRHLVRRRGQEARLRCSPMKGHSHVYWYRQLPEEGLKFMVYLQKENIIDESGMPKERFSAEFPKEGPSILRIQQVVRGDSAAYFCASSPPSQTSHEQYFGPGTRLTVT.

The V gene is TRBV27, the J gene TRBJ2-5; 10 bases line up with TRBD2. CDR3 length: 14 amino acids. The ends lost 6 bases at V and 4 bases at J; junction bases unmatched: 5. CDR1 and CDR2 (germline): MNHEY, SMNVEV (reference sequence). CDR3 coding DNA: TGTGCCAGCAGACAACTAGCGGGGATAGAGACCCAGTACTTC. It codes for CASRQLAGIETQYF.

This chain joins TRBV19 and TRBJ1-2; TRBD1 aligns across 9 bases. Looked up from germline, CDR1 is LNHDA and CDR2 is SQIVND (reference sequence). The CDR3 is 15 residues long. Losses at the gene ends were 6 bases for V and 8 bases for J; bases not matched to a gene: 13. The CDR3 nucleotides read TGTGCCAGTAGCGGGACAGGGCCGTACCTGGGGGGCTACACCTTC. Amino acids: CASSGTGPYLGGYTF. The full variable domain, its missing parts supplied by reference TRBV19 and TRBJ1-2, is DGGITQSPKYLFRKEGQNVTLSCEQNLNHDAMYWYRQDPGQGLRLIYYSQIVNDFQKGDIAEGYSVSREKKESFPLTVTSAQKNPTAFYLCASSGTGPYLGGYTFGSGTRLTVV.

The chain is built from TRBV10-3 and TRBJ1-1; no clear D. V dropped 6 bases and J dropped 4 bases, with 9 bases sitting between them. There are 12 residues in the CDR3. CDR1 is ENHRY and CDR2 is SYGVKD in the germline V gene. CDR3 bases: TGTGCCATCAGCGAACAGATCACTGAAGCTTTCTTT. Its protein product is CAISEQITEAFF.

The chain is built from TRBV13 and TRBJ2-7; 7 bases align to TRBD2. The CDR3 has 15 amino acids. Per the germline V gene, CDR1 is PRHDT and CDR2 is FYEKMQ (reference sequence). V lost 3 bases, J lost 2 bases, and 7 bases stayed unmatched. CDR3 amino acids: CASSFKVAGPYEQYF. The CDR3 coding sequence is TGTGCCAGCAGCTTTAAGGTAGCGGGCCCCTACGAGCAGTACTTC.

The chain links TRBV6-1 to TRBJ2-5; the match to TRBD1 covers 11 bases. Matching the DNA end better, TRBJ2-7 makes the J call doubtful. CDR1 and CDR2 (germline): MNHNS, SASEGT. The CDR3 is 15 residues long. CDR3 in DNA: TGTGCCAGCAGTTTACCCGGGACAGGGGGGTACGAGCAGTACTTC. Residues: CASSLPGTGGYEQYF.

The CDR3, as DNA: TGTGCCAGCAGGACCCTTCGGCGGGACACTGAAGCTTTCTTT. This encodes CASRTLRRDTEAFF. This sequence joins TRBV6-5 and TRBJ1-1; D gene ambiguous. CDR1 is MNHEY, CDR2 SVGAGI, per germline. The CDR3 loop spans 14 amino acids. Trimming pared 6 bases from V and 3 bases from J, leaving 14 bases between.

This chain links TRBV5-4 with TRBJ2-7; 9 bases match TRBD1. Germline V lookup: CDR1 SGHNT, CDR2 YYREEE (reference sequence). Losses at the gene ends were 3 bases for V and 3 bases for J; bases not matched to a gene: 7. The CDR3 covers 15 residues. The CDR3 nucleotides read TGTGCCAGCAGCTCGCGGGACAGGGCTTTCTACGAGCAGTACTTC. It is translated as CASSSRDRAFYEQYF.

This chain links TRBV11-3 with TRBJ2-7; D perhaps matches TRBD2 (6 bases). The CDR3 length is 14 residues. The V gene lost 1 base and the J gene lost 4 bases, with 11 bases spanning the gap. In germline, CDR1 is SGHNT, CDR2 YENEEA. The CDR3 bases are TGTGCCAGCAGCTTAGCGGGAGATAGATACGAGCAGTACTTC. Its protein product is CASSLAGDRYEQYF.

V is TRBV15 and J is TRBJ1-1; 7 bases map to TRBD1. The length of the CDR3 is 16 residues. V lost 5 bases and J lost 0; bases outside the gene matches: 9. Germline CDR1 reads LNHNV; CDR2 reads YYDKDF (reference sequence). CDR3 residues: CATSPRDSILNTEAFF. CDR3 DNA sequence: TGTGCCACCAGCCCCCGGGACAGCATACTGAACACTGAAGCTTTCTTT. The full variable domain, its missing parts supplied by reference TRBV15 and TRBJ1-1, is DAMVIQNPRYQVTQFGKPVTLSCSQTLNHNVMYWYQQKSSQAPKLLFHYYDKDFNNEADTPDNFQSRRPNTSFCFLDIRSPGLGDTAMYLCATSPRDSILNTEAFFGQGTRLTVV.

The V call is TRBV7-2, the J call TRBJ1-6; weak D call: TRBD1 (6 bases). Germline assignment: CDR1 SGHTA and CDR2 FQGNSA. Trimming shortened V by 5 bases and J by 1 base, and 15 bases separated the two germline ends. CDR3 length equals 17 residues. The chain's CDR3 is CASSTQGIVSYNSPLHF. CDR3 bases: TGTGCCAGCAGCACCCAGGGGATTGTATCCTATAATTCACCCCTCCACTTT.

The CDR3 protein is CASRQGGTEAFF. The CDR3 DNA follows: TGTGCCAGCCGCCAGGGGGGCACTGAAGCTTTCTTT. The V and J genes are TRBV11-2 and TRBJ1-1, with 7 positions matching TRBD1. The V segment lost 8 bases and the J segment 4 bases; nucleotides outside the gene matches: 4. Germline V gives CDR1 SGHAT, CDR2 FQNNGV. The CDR3 contains 12 residues. The complete variable domain, with remaining parts taken from reference TRBV11-2 and TRBJ1-1, reads EAGVAQSPRYKIIEKRQSVAFWCNPISGHATLYWYQQILGQGPKLLIQFQNNGVVDDSQLPKDRFSAERLKGVDSTLKIQPAKLEDSAVYLCASRQGGTEAFFGQGTRLTVV.

The chain combines TRBV19 with TRBJ2-6; D is unclear. Germline V gives CDR1 LNHDA, CDR2 SQIVND (reference sequence). The V end was cut by 10 bases, the J end by 2 bases, with 9 bases between. CDR3 length equals 13 residues. Written as DNA, the CDR3 is TGTGCCACTACTCAAACTGGGGCCAACGTCCTGACTTTC. Translation gives CATTQTGANVLTF.

The CDR3 nucleotides read TGCGCCAGCAGCTCTCGACAGGGGAGTCAAGAGACCCAGTACTTC. It specifies CASSSRQGSQETQYF. The chain links TRBV5-1 to TRBJ2-5; 8 bases are a match to TRBD1. Losses at the gene ends were 3 bases for V and 2 bases for J; bases not matched to a gene: 6. The length of the CDR3 is 15 residues. Per germline, CDR1 SGHRS and CDR2 YFSETQ. The complete variable domain, with remaining parts taken from reference TRBV5-1 and TRBJ2-5, reads KAGVTQTPRYLIKTRGQQVTLSCSPISGHRSVSWYQQTPGQGLQFLFEYFSETQRNKGNFPGRFSGRQFSNSRSEMNVSTLELGDSALYLCASSSRQGSQETQYFGPGTRLLVL.